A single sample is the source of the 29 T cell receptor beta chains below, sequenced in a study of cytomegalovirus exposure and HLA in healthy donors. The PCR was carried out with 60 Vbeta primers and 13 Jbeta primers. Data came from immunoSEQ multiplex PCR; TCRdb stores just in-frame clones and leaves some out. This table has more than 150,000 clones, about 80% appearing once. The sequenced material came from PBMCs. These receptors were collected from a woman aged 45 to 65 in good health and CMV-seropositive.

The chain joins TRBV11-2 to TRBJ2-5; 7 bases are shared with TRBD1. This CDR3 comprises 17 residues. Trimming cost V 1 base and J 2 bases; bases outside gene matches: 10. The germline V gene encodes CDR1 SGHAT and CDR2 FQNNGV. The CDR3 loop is CASSLALRDSRQETQYF. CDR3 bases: TGTGCCAGCAGCTTAGCTCTCAGGGACAGCCGGCAAGAGACCCAGTACTTC.

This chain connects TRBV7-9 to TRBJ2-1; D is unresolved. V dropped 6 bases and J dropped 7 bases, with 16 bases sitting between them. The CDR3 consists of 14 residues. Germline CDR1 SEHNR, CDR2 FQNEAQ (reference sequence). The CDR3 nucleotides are TGTGCCAGCAGTCCGCCCACTATTGCGAATGAGCAGTTCTTC. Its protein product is CASSPPTIANEQFF.

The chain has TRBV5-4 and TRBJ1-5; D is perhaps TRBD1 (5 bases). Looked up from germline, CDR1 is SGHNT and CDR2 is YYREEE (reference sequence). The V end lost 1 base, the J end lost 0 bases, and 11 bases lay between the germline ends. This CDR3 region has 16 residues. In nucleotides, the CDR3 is TGTGCCAGCAGCTTGATTGGGGGGAGTAGCAATCAGCCCCAGCATTTT. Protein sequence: CASSLIGGSSNQPQHF.

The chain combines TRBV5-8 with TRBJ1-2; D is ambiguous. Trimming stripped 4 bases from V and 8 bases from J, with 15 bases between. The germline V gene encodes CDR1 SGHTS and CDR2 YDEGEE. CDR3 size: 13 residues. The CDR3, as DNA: TGTGCCAGCAGCCAAGAGGTCAGCACCGGCTACACCTTC. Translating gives CASSQEVSTGYTF.

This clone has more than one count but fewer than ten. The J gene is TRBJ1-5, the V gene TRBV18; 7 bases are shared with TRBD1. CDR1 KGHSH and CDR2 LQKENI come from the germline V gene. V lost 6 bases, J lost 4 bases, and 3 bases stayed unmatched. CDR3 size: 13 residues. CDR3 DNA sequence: TGTGCCAGCTCCCAGGACAGGAATCAGCCCCAGCATTTT. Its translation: CASSQDRNQPQHF.

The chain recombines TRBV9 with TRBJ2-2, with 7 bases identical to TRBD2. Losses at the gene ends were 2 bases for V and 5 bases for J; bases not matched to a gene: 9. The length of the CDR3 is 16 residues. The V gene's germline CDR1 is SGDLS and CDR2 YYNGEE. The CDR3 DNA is TGTGCCAGCAGCGTTGGCGGGGGTTACTCAACCGGGGAGCTGTTTTTT. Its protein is CASSVGGGYSTGELFF.

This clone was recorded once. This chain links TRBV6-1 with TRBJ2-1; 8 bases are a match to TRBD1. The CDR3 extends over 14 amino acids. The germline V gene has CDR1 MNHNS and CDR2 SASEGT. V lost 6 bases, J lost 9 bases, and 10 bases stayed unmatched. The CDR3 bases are TGTGCCAGCAGGGACACGGCAGGGGGCAGTGAGCAGTTCTTC. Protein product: CASRDTAGGSEQFF.

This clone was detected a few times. For the CDR3, the DNA is TGTGCCAGCAGTCCGGGACTAGCAGAGCAAGAGACCCAGTACTTC. This sequence encodes CASSPGLAEQETQYF. J is TRBJ2-5 and V is TRBV6-5; 9 bases align to TRBD2. The V gene's germline CDR1 is MNHEY and CDR2 SVGAGI. Trimming at V came to 5 bases and at J to 2 bases, leaving 6 bases not matched to a gene. The CDR3 length is 15 residues.

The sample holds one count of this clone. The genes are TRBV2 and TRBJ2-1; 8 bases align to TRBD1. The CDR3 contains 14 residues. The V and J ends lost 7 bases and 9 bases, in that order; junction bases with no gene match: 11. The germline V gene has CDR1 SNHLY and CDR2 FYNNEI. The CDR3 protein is CASKPGQDLGEQFF. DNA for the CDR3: TGTGCCAGCAAACCGGGACAGGATTTGGGTGAGCAGTTCTTC.

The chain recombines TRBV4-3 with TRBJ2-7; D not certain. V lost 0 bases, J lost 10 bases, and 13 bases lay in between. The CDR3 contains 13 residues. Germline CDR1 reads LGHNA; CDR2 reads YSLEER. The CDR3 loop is CASSQDASAPQYF. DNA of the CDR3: TGCGCCAGCAGCCAAGATGCCAGCGCCCCACAGTACTTC.

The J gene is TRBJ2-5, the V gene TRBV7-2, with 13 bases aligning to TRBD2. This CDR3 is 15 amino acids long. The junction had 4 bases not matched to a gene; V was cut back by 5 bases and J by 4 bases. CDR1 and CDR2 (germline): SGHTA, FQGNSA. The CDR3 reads CASSLLAGGPETQYF. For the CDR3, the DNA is TGTGCCAGCAGCCTACTAGCGGGGGGGCCAGAGACCCAGTACTTC.

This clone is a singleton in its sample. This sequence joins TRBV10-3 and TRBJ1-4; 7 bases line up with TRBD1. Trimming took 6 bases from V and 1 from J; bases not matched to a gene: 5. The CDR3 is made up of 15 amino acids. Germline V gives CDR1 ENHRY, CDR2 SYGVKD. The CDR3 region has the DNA TGTGCCATCAGAAGGGGGCTCGGAACTAATGAAAAACTGTTTTTT. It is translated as CAIRRGLGTNEKLFF.

CDR3: CAISRENTEAFF. CDR3 nucleotide sequence: TGTGCCATCAGTCGGGAGAACACTGAAGCTTTCTTT. The genes are TRBV10-3 and TRBJ1-1; D call uncertain. Germline V gene sequence: CDR1 ENHRY, CDR2 SYGVKD. The CDR3 is 12 amino acids. Trimming took 5 bases from V and 1 from J, leaving 5 bases between them.

The CDR3 loop reads CASSDPGLNQPQHF. CDR3 nucleotides: TGTGCCAGTAGCGACCCAGGGTTAAATCAGCCCCAGCATTTT. The chain is built from TRBV19 and TRBJ1-5, with a weak D call TRBD1 (5 bases). Germline V lookup: CDR1 LNHDA, CDR2 SQIVND (reference sequence). Trimming removed 6 bases from V and 4 bases from J, with 13 bases in between. The CDR3 length is 14 residues. Using reference TRBV19 and TRBJ1-5 for the parts outside the CDR3, the full variable domain is DGGITQSPKYLFRKEGQNVTLSCEQNLNHDAMYWYRQDPGQGLRLIYYSQIVNDFQKGDIAEGYSVSREKKESFPLTVTSAQKNPTAFYLCASSDPGLNQPQHFGDGTRLSIL.

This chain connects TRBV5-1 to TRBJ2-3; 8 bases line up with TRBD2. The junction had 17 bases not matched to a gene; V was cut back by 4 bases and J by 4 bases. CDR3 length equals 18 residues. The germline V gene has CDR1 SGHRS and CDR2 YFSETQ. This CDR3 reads CASSLGSSGGGVADTQYF. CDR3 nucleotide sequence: TGCGCCAGCAGCCTGGGATCCAGCGGGGGAGGTGTGGCAGATACGCAGTATTTT.

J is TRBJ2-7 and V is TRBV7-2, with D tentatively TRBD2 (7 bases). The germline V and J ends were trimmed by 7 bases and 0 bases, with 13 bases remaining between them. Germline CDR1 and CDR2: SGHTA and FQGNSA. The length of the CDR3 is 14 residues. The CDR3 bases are TGTGCCAGCAAGGAGGGGGGGTACTCCTACGAGCAGTACTTC. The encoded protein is CASKEGGYSYEQYF.

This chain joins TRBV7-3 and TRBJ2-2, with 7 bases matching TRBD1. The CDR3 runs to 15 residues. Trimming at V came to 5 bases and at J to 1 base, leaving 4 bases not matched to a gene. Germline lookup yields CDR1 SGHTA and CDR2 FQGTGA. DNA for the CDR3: TGTGCCAGCAGCACCTCAGGGGGGAACACCGGGGAGCTGTTTTTT. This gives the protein CASSTSGGNTGELFF.

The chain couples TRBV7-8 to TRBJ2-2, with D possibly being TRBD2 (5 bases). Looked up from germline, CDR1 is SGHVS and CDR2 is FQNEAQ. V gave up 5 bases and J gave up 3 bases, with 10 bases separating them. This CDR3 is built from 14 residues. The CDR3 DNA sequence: TGTGCCAGCAGCGGTCGGGAAGACACCGGGGAGCTGTTTTTT. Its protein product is CASSGREDTGELFF.

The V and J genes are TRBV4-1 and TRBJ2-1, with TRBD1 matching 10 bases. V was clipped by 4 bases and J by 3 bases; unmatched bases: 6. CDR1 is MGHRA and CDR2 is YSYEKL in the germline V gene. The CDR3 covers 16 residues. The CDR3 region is CASSPIGTGVYNEQFF. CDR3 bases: TGCGCCAGCAGCCCTATTGGGACAGGGGTCTACAATGAGCAGTTCTTC.

The CDR3 here is CAWSGPNRALNQPQHF. The DNA for the CDR3 is TGTGCCTGGAGTGGCCCCAACAGGGCTTTGAATCAGCCCCAGCATTTT. This rearrangement joins TRBV30 to TRBJ1-5; possibly TRBD1 for D (6 bases). Trimming cost V 1 base and J 4 bases, with 17 bases left between them. This CDR3 has 16 amino acids. CDR1 and CDR2 (germline): GTSNPN, SVGIG (reference sequence).

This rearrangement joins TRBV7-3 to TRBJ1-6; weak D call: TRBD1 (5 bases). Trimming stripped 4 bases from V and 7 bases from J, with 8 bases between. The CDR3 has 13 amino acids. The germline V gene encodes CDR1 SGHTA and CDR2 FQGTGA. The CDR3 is CASSWGRNSPLHF. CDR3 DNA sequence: TGTGCCAGCAGCTGGGGCCGGAATTCACCCCTCCACTTT.

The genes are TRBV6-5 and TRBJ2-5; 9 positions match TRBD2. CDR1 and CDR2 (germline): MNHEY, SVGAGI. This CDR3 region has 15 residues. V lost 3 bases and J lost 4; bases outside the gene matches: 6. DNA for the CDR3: TGTGCCAGCAGTTATAGGGCGGGGGGGGGAGAGACCCAGTACTTC. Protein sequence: CASSYRAGGGETQYF.

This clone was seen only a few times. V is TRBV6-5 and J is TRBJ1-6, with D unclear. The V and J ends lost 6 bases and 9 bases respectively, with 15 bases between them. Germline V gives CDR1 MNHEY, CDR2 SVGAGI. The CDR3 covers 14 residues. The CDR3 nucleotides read TGTGCCAGCAGAGGCGCGGGTTCCGGTTCACCCCTCCACTTT. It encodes CASRGAGSGSPLHF.

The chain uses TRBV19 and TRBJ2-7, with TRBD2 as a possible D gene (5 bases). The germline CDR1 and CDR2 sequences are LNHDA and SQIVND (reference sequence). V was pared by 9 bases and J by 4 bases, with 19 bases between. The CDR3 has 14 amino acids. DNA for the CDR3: TGTGCCAGGTGGGCTTCTTTTCGGGGTTACGAGCAGTACTTC. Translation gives CARWASFRGYEQYF.

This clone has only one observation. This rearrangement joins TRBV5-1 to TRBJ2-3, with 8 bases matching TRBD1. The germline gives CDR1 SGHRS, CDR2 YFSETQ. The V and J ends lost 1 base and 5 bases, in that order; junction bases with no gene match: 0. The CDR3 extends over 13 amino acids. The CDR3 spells CASSLTGGDTQYF. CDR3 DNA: TGCGCCAGCAGCTTGACAGGGGGAGATACGCAGTATTTT.

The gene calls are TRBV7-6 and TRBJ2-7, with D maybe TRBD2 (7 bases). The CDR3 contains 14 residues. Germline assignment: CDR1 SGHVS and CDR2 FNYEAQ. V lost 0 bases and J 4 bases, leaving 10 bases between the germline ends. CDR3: CASSLAGGGYEQYF. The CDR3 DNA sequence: TGTGCCAGCAGCTTAGCGGGAGGGGGGTACGAGCAGTACTTC.

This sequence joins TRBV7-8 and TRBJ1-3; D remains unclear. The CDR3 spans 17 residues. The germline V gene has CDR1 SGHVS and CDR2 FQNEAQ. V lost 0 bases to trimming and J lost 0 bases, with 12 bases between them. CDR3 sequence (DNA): TGTGCCAGCAGCTTAGCTAGCGCACCGAGCTCTGGAAACACCATATATTTT. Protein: CASSLASAPSSGNTIYF.

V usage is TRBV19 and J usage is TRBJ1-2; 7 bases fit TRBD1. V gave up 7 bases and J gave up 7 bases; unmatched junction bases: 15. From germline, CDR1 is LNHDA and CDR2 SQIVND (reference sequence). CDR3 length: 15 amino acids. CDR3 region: CASIERQGEAGGYTF. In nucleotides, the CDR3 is TGTGCCAGTATAGAAAGACAGGGTGAGGCTGGTGGCTACACCTTC.

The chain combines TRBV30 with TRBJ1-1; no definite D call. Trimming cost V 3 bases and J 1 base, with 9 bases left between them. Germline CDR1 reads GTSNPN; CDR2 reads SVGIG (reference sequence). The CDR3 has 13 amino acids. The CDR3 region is CAWRGDTNTEAFF. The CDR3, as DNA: TGTGCCTGGAGGGGCGACACGAACACTGAAGCTTTCTTT.